This T cell receptor beta chain was profiled in a study of T cells after yellow fever vaccination. Study-level background: Preparation of the low-cell-number fractions used SMART-Seq v4 Ultra Low Input.

TCRdb itself ran the 5' RACE reads through MiXCR, one entry per CDR3 protein. The data hold 250,000 to 350,000 distinct CDR3 sequences, with approximately 10% observed a single time. A few counts support this clonotype. This TCR derives from a man aged 18 to 30 who received the YFV17D yellow fever vaccine. Sequencing was performed on CD4+ T cells sorted from PBMCs, taken 5 days after the yellow fever booster vaccination.

CDR3 in amino acids: CASSSNPGQMNTEAFF. The CDR3 bases are TGTGCCAGCAGTTCGAACCCGGGACAAATGAACACTGAAGCTTTCTTT. The chain links TRBV6-5 to TRBJ1-1; D might be TRBD1 (6 bases). The CDR3 totals 16 residues. The V end was cut by 4 bases, the J end by 0 bases, with 15 bases between. The germline V gene has CDR1 MNHEY and CDR2 SVGAGI.